This T cell receptor beta chain was observed in a study of PD-1 blockade in classical Hodgkin lymphoma. Overall study findings and caveats: Healthy donors were reported to have higher baseline TCR diversity than newly diagnosed patients.

TCRdb keeps only in-frame clones here, not all; method: immunoSEQ multiplex PCR. The sample carries fewer than 95,000 clones, 75% to 85% recorded once. V dropped 3 bases and J dropped 5 bases, with 13 bases sitting between them. This CDR3 region has 14 residues. From germline, CDR1 is SNHLY and CDR2 FYNNEI. As for this clone: Its antigen is unidentified.

Time point denoted: cycle 4 day 1 (C4D1), after five to seven weeks of nivolumab. All the patients suffered relapse after autologous stem cell transplantation, and brentuximab vedotin exposure differed. This TCR was sampled from a human donor with classical Hodgkin lymphoma. This chain uses TRBV2 with TRBJ2-5, with D tentatively TRBD2 (6 bases). The sequencing used peripheral blood mononuclear cells (PBMCs), collected before the fourth cycle of nivolumab. DNA for the CDR3: TGTGCCAGCAGTGAGGCGGGAAGAGCCGAGACCCAGTACTTC. It translates to CASSEAGRAETQYF.